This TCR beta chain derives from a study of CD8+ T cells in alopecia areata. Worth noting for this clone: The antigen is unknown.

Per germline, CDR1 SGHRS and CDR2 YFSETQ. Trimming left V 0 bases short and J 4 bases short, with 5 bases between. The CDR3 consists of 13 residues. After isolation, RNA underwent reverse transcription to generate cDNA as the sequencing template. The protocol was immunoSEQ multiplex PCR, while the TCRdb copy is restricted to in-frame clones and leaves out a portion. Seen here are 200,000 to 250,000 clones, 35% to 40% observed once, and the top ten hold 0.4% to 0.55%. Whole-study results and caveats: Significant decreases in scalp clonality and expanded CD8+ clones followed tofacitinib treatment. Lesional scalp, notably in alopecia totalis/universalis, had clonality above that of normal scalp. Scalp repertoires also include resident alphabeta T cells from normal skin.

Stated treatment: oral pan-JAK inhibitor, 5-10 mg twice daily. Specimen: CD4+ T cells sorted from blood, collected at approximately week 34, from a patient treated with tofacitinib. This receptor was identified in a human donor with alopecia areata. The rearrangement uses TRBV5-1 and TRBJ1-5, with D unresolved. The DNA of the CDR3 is TGCGCCAGCAGCTTGGACGTAAATCAGCCCCAGCATTTT. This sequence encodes CASSLDVNQPQHF. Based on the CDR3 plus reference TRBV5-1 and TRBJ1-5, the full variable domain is KAGVTQTPRYLIKTRGQQVTLSCSPISGHRSVSWYQQTPGQGLQFLFEYFSETQRNKGNFPGRFSGRQFSNSRSEMNVSTLELGDSALYLCASSLDVNQPQHFGDGTRLSIL.